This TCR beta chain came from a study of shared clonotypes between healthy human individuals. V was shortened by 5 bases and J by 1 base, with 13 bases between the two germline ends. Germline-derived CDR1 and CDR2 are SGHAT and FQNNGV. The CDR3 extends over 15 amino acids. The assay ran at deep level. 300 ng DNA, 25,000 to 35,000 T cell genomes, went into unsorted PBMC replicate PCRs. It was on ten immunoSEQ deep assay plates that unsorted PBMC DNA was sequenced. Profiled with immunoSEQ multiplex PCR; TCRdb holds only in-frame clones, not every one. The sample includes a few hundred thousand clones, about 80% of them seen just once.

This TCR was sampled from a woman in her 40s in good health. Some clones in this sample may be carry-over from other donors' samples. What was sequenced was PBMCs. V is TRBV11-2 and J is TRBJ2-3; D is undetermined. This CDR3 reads CASSEVLIGTDTQYF. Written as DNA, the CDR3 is TGTGCCAGCAGCGAGGTGCTCATAGGCACAGATACGCAGTATTTT.